This T cell receptor (beta chain) derives from a study of identical twins. This clonotype showed up many times. Antigen unknown. Whole-study results and caveats: The abundant beta clonotypes from cord blood had fewer insertions, and memory repertoires had none of this. Twin sharing of out-of-frame TCR alpha was underestimated by models in monozygotic pairs.

Template switching introduced a universal primer site, and the cDNA bore unique molecular identifiers. TCRdb passed the 5' RACE reads through MiXCR, listing each CDR3 protein once. The profile covers around 960,000 distinct CDR3 sequences, with over 9% appearing a single time and around 1.5% taken by the ten largest. The same sample was also used in a study of yellow fever vaccine responses in identical twins.

The TCR was taken from a woman between 18 and 29 years old in good health. Material: PBMCs.

CDR3 protein: CASSLGLAGGNNEQFF. CDR3 bases: TGTGCCAGCAGCTTAGGACTAGCGGGGGGTAACAATGAGCAGTTCTTC. The chain is built from TRBV7-2 and TRBJ2-1; 13 bases line up with TRBD2. The germline V gene encodes CDR1 SGHTA and CDR2 FQGNSA. The CDR3 is 16 residues long. V was clipped by 1 base and J by 5 bases; unmatched bases: 2.